This T cell receptor beta chain comes out of a study of blood T cell repertoires in COVID-19. The wider study: PBMCs, B-cell-depleted T cells, or T cells were the source of the cDNA or gDNA that made up the material.

Germline assignment: CDR1 MNHEY and CDR2 SMNVEV (reference sequence). V lost 2 bases and J 4 bases, leaving 14 bases between the germline ends. The CDR3 contains 15 residues. Clones were sequenced by immunoSEQ multiplex PCR, and TCRdb holds only the in-frame ones, with some missing. Here the sample spans roughly 250,000 clones, around 93% being singletons. Participants were aged about 18 to 100 years from around 26 US areas. The specimen was PBMCs or T cells enriched from blood (not recorded which). The chain is built from TRBV27 and TRBJ1-1; D might be TRBD1 (5 bases). This TCR came from a human donor in a cohort exposed to, infected with or recovered from COVID-19 (not recorded which). The donor label of this sample is uncertain. Here the CDR3 DNA reads TGTGCCAGCAGTTTAACCCGCAGGGCTACCACTGAAGCTTTCTTT. Translation: CASSLTRRATTEAFF.